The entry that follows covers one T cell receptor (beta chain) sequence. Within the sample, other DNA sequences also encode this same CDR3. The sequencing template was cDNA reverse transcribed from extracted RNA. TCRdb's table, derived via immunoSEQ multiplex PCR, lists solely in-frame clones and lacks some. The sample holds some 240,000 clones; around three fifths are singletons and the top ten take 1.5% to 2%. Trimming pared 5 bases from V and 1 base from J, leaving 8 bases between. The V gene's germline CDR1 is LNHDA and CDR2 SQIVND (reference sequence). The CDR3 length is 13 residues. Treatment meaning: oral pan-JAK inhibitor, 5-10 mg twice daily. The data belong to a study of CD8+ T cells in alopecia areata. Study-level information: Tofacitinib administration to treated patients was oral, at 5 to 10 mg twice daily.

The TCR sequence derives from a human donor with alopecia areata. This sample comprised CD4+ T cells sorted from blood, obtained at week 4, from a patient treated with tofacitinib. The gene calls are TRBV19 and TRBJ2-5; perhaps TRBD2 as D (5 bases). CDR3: CASSLGLQETQYF. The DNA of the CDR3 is TGTGCCAGTAGTCTTGGACTCCAAGAGACCCAGTACTTC.